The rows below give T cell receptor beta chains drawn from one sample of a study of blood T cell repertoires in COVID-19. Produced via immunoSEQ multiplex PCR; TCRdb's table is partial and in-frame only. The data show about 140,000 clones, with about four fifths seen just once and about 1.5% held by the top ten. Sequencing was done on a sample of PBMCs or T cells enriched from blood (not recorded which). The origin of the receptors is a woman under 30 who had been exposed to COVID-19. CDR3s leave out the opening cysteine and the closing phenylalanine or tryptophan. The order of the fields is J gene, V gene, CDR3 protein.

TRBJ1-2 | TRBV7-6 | ASSLRAPGQGVNYGYT
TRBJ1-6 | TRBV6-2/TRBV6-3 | ASSYSGAGIYSPLH
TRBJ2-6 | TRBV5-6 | ASSRDRGTGANVLT
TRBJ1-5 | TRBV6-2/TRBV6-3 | ASSYRGGNQPQH
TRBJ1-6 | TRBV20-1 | SAEDNSPLH
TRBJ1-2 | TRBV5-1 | ASSEQGAYGYT
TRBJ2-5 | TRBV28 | ASSLASTGQY
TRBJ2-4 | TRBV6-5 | ASRLRLAGVGY
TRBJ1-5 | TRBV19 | ASKGRGLNNQPQH
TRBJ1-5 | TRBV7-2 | ASSLAGTDNQPQH
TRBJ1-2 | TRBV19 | AILGTGGYGYT
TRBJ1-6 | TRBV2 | ATAGTENSPLH
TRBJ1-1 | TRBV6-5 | ASKEGGWTEAF
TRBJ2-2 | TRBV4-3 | ASSQLAGANTGELF
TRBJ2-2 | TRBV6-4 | ASSERTGAGELF
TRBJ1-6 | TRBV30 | AWSADLGNSPLH
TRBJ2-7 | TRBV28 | ASSLSSSYEQY
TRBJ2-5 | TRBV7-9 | ASSPTHPGTRKETQY
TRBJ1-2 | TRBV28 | ASSFVGGYT
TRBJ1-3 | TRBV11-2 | ASSLMGGGPSGNTIY
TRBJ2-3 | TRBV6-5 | ASSSLPLRGTDTQY
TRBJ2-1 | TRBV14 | ASSQDRGWSEQF
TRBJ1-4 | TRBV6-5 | ASSMTVNEKLF
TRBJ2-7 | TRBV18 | ASSPRDSSNEQY
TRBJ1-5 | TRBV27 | ASNPTGGNQPQH
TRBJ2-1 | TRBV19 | ASSIGGSGRGRSYNEQF
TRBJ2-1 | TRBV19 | ASSISHGIAEYNEQF
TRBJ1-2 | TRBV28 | ASSLGGAIARGGYT
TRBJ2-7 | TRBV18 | ASSSPFTDTYEQY
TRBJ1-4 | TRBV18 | ASSHVATNEKLF
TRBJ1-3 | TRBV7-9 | ASSLTGSSGNTIY
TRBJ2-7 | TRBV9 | ASRGEGEWDYEQY
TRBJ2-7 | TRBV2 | ASTGGGRAYEQY
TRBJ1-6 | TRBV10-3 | AISEGLGGDSPLH
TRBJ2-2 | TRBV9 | ASGLAGLGGELF
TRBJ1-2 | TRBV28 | ASSLGQYRGYT
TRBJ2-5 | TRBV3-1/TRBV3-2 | ASSHGLAGRETQY
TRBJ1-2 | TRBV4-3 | ASSQTGAYGYT
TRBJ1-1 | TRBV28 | ASTRWTPGSEAF
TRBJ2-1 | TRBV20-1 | SASSQPRVEQF
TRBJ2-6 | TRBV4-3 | ASSQDEGAGANVLT
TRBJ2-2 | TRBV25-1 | ASSPGLAGNTGELF
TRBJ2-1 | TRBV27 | ASSVSRGNEQF
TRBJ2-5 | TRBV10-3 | AIKASGTETQY
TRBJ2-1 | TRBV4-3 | ASSQDFSNEQF
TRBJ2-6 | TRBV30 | AWSVRLSVGSSRFGANVLT
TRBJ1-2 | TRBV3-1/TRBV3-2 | ASSTGQGDPSYYGYT
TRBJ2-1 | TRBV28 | ASSLTGSYNEQF
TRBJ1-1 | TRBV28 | ASSLWGTGSNTEAF
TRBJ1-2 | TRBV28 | ASSAGDYGYT
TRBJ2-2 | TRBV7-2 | ASSSRQTNTGELF
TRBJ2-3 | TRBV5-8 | ASQGSIHTDTQY